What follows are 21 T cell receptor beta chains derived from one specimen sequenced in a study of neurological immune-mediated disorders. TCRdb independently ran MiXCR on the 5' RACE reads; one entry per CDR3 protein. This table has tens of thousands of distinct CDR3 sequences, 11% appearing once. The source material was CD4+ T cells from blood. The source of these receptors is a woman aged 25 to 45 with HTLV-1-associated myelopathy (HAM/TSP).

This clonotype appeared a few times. Here the CDR3 DNA reads TGTGCCAGCAGCCGGTCGGGGGGAACAGATACGCAGTATTTT. Protein: CASSRSGGTDTQYF. The chain combines TRBV3-1 with TRBJ2-3, with 7 bases fitting TRBD2. The CDR3 covers 14 residues. Germline V gene data show CDR1 as LGHDT and CDR2 as YNNKEL (reference sequence). Germline trimming cut 4 bases from V and 3 bases from J; bases unmatched to any gene: 4.

CDR3 in DNA: TGTGCCAGCAGCTTAGAGGGGGGGCGTTCTGAAGCTTTCTTT. It is translated as CASSLEGGRSEAFF. The rearrangement uses TRBV7-3 and TRBJ1-1, with D perhaps matching TRBD1 (6 bases). CDR3 length: 14 amino acids. Per the germline V gene, CDR1 is SGHTA and CDR2 is FQGTGA. V was clipped by 2 bases and J by 6 bases, with 13 bases between them.

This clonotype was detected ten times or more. CDR3: CASGLAGAGANVLTF. DNA for the CDR3: TGTGCCAGCGGGTTGGCGGGGGCTGGGGCCAACGTCCTGACTTTC. This rearrangement joins TRBV7-2 to TRBJ2-6; 7 bases line up with TRBD2. V was pared by 8 bases and J by 2 bases, with 6 bases of the junction left unmatched. Germline loops: CDR1 SGHTA, CDR2 FQGNSA. The CDR3 is 15 residues long.

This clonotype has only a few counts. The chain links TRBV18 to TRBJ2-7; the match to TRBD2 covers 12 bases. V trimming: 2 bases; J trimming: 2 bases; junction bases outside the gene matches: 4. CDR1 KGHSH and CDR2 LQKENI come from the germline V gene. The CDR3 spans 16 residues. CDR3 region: CASSPTLAGGPYEQYF. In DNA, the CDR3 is TGTGCCAGCTCACCAACCCTAGCGGGGGGGCCCTACGAGCAGTACTTC.

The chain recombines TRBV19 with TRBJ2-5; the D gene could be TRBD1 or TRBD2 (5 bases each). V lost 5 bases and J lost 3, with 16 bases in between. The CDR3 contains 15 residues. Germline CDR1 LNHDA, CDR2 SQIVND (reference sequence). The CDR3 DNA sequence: TGTGCCAGTAGTTCAAAATCGGTGGGGGAAGAGACCCAGTACTTC. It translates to CASSSKSVGEETQYF.

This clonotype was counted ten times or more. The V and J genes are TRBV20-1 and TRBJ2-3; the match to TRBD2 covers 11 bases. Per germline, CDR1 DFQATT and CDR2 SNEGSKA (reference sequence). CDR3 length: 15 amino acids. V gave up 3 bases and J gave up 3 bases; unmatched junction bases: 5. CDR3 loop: CSARSTSGSTDTQYF. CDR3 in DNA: TGCAGTGCTAGGTCAACTAGCGGGAGTACAGATACGCAGTATTTT.

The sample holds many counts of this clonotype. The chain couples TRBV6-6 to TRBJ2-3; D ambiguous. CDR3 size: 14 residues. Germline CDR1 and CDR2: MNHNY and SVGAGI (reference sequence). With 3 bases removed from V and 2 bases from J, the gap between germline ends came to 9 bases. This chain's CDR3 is CASSYRVATDTQYF. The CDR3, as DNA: TGTGCCAGCAGTTATAGGGTGGCCACAGATACGCAGTATTTT.

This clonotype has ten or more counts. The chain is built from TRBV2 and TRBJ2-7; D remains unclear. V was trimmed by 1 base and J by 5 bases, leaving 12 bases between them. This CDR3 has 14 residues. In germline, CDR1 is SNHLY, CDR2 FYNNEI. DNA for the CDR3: TGTGCCAGCAGTGAAGGGTGGTACGTCAACGAGCAGTACTTC. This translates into CASSEGWYVNEQYF.

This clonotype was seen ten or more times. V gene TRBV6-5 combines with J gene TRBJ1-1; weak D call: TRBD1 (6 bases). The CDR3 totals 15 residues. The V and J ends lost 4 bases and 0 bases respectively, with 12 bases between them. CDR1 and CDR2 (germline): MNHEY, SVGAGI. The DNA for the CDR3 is TGTGCCAGCAGTTTTTCAGGGACAATGAACACTGAAGCTTTCTTT. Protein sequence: CASSFSGTMNTEAFF.

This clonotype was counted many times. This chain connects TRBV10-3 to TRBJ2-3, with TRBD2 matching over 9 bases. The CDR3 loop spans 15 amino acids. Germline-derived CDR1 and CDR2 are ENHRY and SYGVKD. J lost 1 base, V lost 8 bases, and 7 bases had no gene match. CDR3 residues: CAIAAQRGGTDTQYF. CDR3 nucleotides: TGTGCCATCGCAGCACAGCGGGGGGGCACAGATACGCAGTATTTT.

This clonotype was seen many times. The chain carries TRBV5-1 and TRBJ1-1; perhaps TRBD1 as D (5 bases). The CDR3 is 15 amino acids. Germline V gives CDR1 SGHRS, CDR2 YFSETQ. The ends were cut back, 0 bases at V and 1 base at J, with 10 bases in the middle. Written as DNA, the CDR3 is TGCGCCAGCAGCTTGGACGCAGGGAGGAACACTGAAGCTTTCTTT. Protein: CASSLDAGRNTEAFF.

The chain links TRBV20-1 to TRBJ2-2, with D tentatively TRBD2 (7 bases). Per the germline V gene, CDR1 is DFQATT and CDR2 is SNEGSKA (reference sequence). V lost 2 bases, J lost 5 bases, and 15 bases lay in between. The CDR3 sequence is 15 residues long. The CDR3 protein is CSARYPGGRTGELFF. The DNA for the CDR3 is TGCAGTGCTAGATATCCGGGGGGCCGAACCGGGGAGCTGTTTTTT.

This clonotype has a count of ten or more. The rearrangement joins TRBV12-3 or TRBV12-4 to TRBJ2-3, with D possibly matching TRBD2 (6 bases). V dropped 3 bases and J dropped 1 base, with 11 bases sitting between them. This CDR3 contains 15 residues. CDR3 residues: CASSLLQRGTDTQYF. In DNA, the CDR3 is TGTGCCAGCAGTTTGCTTCAGCGGGGCACAGATACGCAGTATTTT.

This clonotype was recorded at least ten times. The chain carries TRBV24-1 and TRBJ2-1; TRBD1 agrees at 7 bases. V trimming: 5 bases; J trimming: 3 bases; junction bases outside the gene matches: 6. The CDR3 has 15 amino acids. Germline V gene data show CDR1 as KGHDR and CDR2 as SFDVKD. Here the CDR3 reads CATSGNRGNYNEQFF. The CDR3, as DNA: TGTGCCACCAGTGGTAACAGGGGAAACTACAATGAGCAGTTCTTC.

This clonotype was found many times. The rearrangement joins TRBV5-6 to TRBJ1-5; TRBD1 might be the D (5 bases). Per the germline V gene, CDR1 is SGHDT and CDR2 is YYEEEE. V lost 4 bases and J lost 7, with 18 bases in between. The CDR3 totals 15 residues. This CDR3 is CASSQLSGSGQPQHF. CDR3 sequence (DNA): TGTGCCAGCAGCCAACTTTCAGGGTCGGGACAGCCCCAGCATTTT.

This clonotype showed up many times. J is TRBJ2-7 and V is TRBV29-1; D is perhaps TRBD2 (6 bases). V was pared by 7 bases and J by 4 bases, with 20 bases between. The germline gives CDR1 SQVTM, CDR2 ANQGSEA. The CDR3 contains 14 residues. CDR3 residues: CSGSWTIDRYEQYF. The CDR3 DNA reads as TGCAGCGGCTCCTGGACTATCGATCGTTACGAGCAGTACTTC.

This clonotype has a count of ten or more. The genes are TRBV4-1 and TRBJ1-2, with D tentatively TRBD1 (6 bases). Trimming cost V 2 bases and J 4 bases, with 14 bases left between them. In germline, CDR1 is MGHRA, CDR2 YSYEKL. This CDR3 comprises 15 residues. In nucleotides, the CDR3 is TGCGCCAGCAGCCAACCACAGGGTAATTCCTATGGCTACACCTTC. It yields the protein CASSQPQGNSYGYTF.

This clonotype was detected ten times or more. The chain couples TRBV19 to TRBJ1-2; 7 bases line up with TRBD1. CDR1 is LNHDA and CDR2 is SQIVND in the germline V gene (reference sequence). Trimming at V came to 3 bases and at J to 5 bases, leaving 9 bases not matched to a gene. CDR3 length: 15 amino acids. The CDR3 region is CASSITWTGPYGYTF. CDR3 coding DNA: TGTGCCAGTAGTATCACCTGGACAGGCCCATATGGCTACACCTTC.

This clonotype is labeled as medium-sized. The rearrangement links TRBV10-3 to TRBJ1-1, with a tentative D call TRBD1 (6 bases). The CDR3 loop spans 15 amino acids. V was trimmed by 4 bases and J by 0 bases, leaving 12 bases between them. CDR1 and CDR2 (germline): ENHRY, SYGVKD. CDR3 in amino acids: CAISAQDRMNTEAFF. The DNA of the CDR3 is TGTGCCATCAGTGCACAAGACAGGATGAACACTGAAGCTTTCTTT.

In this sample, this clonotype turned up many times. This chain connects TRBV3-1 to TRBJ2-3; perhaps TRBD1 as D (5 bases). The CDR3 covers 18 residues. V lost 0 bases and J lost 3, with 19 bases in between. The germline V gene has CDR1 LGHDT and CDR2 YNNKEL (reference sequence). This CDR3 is CASSQDYPPGKVTDTQYF. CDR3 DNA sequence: TGTGCCAGCAGCCAAGATTATCCCCCAGGGAAGGTGACAGATACGCAGTATTTT.

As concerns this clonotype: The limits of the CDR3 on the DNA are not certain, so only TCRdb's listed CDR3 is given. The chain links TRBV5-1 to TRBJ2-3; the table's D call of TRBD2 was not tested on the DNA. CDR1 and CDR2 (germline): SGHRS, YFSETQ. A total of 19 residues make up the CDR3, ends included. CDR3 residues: CASSFYICSASESTDTQYF.